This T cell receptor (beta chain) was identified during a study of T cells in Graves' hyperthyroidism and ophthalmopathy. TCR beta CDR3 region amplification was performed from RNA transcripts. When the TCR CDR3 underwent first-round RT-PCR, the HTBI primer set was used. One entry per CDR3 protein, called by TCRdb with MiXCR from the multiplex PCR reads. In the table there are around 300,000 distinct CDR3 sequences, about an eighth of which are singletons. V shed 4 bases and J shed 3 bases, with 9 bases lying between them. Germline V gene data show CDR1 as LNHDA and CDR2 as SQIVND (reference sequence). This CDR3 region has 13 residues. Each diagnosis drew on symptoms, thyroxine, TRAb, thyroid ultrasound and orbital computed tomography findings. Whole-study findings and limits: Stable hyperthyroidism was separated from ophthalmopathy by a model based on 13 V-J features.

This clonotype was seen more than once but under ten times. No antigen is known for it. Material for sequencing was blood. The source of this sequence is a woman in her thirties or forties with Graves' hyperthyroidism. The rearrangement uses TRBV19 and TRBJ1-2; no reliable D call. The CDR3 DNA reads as TGTGCCAGTAGTAGCCCAGGACACTATGGCTACACCTTC. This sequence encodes CASSSPGHYGYTF.